Each of the 31 T cell receptor beta chains below was sequenced from the same sample in a study of Ad26.COV2.S vaccination and SARS-CoV-2 variants. Treatment here: roughly 18 received Ad26.COV2.S at low or high dose, single or two shots; about five received placebo; per-sample allocation not given. After the first vaccine or placebo injection, samples were drawn on day 63. TCRdb's table, derived via immunoSEQ multiplex PCR, lists solely in-frame clones and lacks some. The sample has around 500,000 clones, 70% to 90% seen once; the top ten hold about 1.7%. The input for sequencing was peripheral blood, taken in a trial of Ad26.COV2.S vaccine versus placebo. Receptors were obtained from a person aged 18-65 years who received the Ad26.COV2.S COVID-19 vaccine or a placebo.

The chain links TRBV7-2 to TRBJ2-1, with a weak D call TRBD2 (6 bases). The CDR3 spans 16 residues. Germline loops: CDR1 SGHTA, CDR2 FQGNSA. V lost 8 bases and J lost 1, with 18 bases in between. This chain's CDR3 is CASRNLLARSYNEQFF. CDR3 bases: TGTGCCAGCCGTAACCTCCTAGCGCGTTCCTACAATGAGCAGTTCTTC.

This chain joins TRBV11-2 and TRBJ2-5; D possibly corresponds to TRBD2 (6 bases). The CDR3 consists of 14 residues. Germline V lookup: CDR1 SGHAT, CDR2 FQNNGV. V was trimmed by 5 bases and J by 7 bases, leaving 17 bases between them. The CDR3 loop is CASSPYKPGGTQYF. CDR3 DNA: TGTGCCAGCAGCCCCTATAAACCCGGGGGGACCCAGTACTTC.

The CDR3 protein is CSVSVGVTNEQFF. The CDR3, as DNA: TGCAGCGTTTCCGTAGGGGTCACCAATGAGCAGTTCTTC. The gene calls are TRBV29-1 and TRBJ2-1; D perhaps matches TRBD1 (5 bases). This CDR3 region has 13 residues. Germline assignment: CDR1 SQVTM and CDR2 ANQGSEA. The V gene lost 5 bases and the J gene lost 6 bases, with 14 bases spanning the gap.

DNA of the CDR3: TGTGCCAGCAGCCCAGGGTGGGGAGCGGGGGGGCCGACCAAAAACATTCAGTACTTC. It encodes CASSPGWGAGGPTKNIQYF. The chain combines TRBV7-2 with TRBJ2-4; TRBD2 matches 10 bases. V dropped 5 bases and J dropped 2; count of bases not matched to a gene: 15. Germline CDR1 SGHTA, CDR2 FQGNSA. The CDR3 consists of 19 residues. The full variable domain, its missing parts supplied by reference TRBV7-2 and TRBJ2-4, is GAGVSQSPSNKVTEKGKDVELRCDPISGHTALYWYRQSLGQGLEFLIYFQGNSAPDKSGLPSDRFSAERTGGSVSTLTIQRTQQEDSAVYLCASSPGWGAGGPTKNIQYFGAGTRLSVL.

The J gene is TRBJ2-5, the V gene TRBV4-3; TRBD1 might be the D (6 bases). The V end lost 0 bases, the J end lost 7 bases, and 15 bases lay between the germline ends. In germline, CDR1 is LGHNA, CDR2 YSLEER. The length of the CDR3 is 15 residues. The CDR3 DNA sequence: TGCGCCAGCAGCCAAGATGGGGGCGGCACCCGGACCCAGTACTTC. It specifies CASSQDGGGTRTQYF.

V and J are TRBV30 and TRBJ2-2; 8 bases align to TRBD2. CDR1 GTSNPN and CDR2 SVGIG come from the germline V gene (reference sequence). V lost 3 bases and J lost 5; bases outside the gene matches: 2. The CDR3 covers 13 residues. The CDR3 nucleotides are TGTGCCTGGAGCGGGGGGGCTACCGGGGAGCTGTTTTTT. Its protein product is CAWSGGATGELFF.

The sample holds a few counts of this clone. This sequence joins TRBV5-1 and TRBJ2-7, with 8 positions matching TRBD1. With 1 base clipped from V and 1 base from J, the junction kept 1 base outside the gene matches. This CDR3 has 14 amino acids. Germline V gene sequence: CDR1 SGHRS, CDR2 YFSETQ. In nucleotides, the CDR3 is TGCGCCAGCAGCTTGTGGGACAGGTCCTACGAGCAGTACTTC. Its translation: CASSLWDRSYEQYF.

This chain joins TRBV5-4 and TRBJ2-5, with TRBD1 identical over 7 bases. Germline V gene lookup returns CDR1 SGHNT and CDR2 YYREEE (reference sequence). V trimming: 5 bases; J trimming: 3 bases; junction bases outside the gene matches: 16. CDR3 length equals 17 residues. The CDR3: CASRVGGAIRGKETQYF. CDR3 nucleotides: TGTGCCAGCAGAGTAGGGGGCGCGATTAGGGGGAAAGAGACCCAGTACTTC.

As to this clone: Within the sample, other DNA sequences also encode this same CDR3. The V call is TRBV19, the J call TRBJ1-5; unclear D gene. This CDR3 is built from 12 residues. Germline values: CDR1 LNHDA, CDR2 SQIVND (reference sequence). Trimming stripped 4 bases from V and 5 bases from J, with 6 bases between. CDR3 nucleotide sequence: TGTGCCAGTAGTAGGGCGTATCAGCCCCAGCATTTT. Translating gives CASSRAYQPQHF.

This sequence joins TRBV7-9 and TRBJ1-2; TRBD1 matches at 7 bases. CDR1 and CDR2 from the germline V gene are SEHNR and FQNEAQ (reference sequence). The CDR3 is made up of 13 amino acids. The V gene end was trimmed by 2 bases and the J gene end by 7 bases; junction bases not matched to a gene: 4. The CDR3 DNA sequence: TGTGCCAGCAGCTTAACTACAGGGGTTGGCTACACCTTC. This gives the protein CASSLTTGVGYTF.

The chain has TRBV30 and TRBJ2-1; 8 nucleotides line up with TRBD2. Germline CDR1 is GTSNPN and CDR2 is SVGIG (reference sequence). V lost 2 bases, J lost 7 bases, and 13 bases stayed unmatched. This CDR3 is built from 16 residues. This CDR3 reads CAWSMVRGLGVNEQFF. CDR3 DNA: TGTGCCTGGAGTATGGTTAGGGGACTAGGAGTAAATGAGCAGTTCTTC.

This clone came up once. The V call is TRBV7-3, the J call TRBJ1-1; tentative D call: TRBD1 (6 bases). Germline assignment: CDR1 SGHTA and CDR2 FQGTGA. Trimming cost V 5 bases and J 0 bases, with 22 bases left between them. The CDR3 sequence is 18 residues long. The DNA for the CDR3 is TGTGCCAGCAGCCTCCACAGGGTCTCACTTTTCATGAACACTGAAGCTTTCTTT. This sequence encodes CASSLHRVSLFMNTEAFF.

This sequence joins TRBV6-4 and TRBJ1-6; D not resolved. V lost 2 bases and J lost 2, with 7 bases in between. This CDR3 contains 15 residues. Germline loops: CDR1 MRHNA, CDR2 SNTAGT. CDR3 in amino acids: CASSDQETYNSPLHF. The CDR3 nucleotides read TGTGCCAGCAGTGACCAGGAAACCTATAATTCACCCCTCCACTTT.

The chain carries TRBV19 and TRBJ1-3; D is unresolved. The CDR3 spans 15 residues. The germline V and J ends were trimmed by 6 bases and 2 bases, with 14 bases remaining between them. Germline V lookup: CDR1 LNHDA, CDR2 SQIVND (reference sequence). The CDR3 loop reads CASSSGQRTGNTIYF. CDR3 coding DNA: TGTGCCAGTAGCAGTGGCCAGCGTACTGGAAACACCATATATTTT.

This clone turned up a few times. The V gene is TRBV2, the J gene TRBJ2-4; no clear D. Germline V lookup: CDR1 SNHLY, CDR2 FYNNEI. V lost 4 bases and J 9 bases, leaving 16 bases between the germline ends. This CDR3 spans 14 amino acids. The CDR3 region has the DNA TGTGCCAGCAGTGGGAACTTTCAGCAAGGCATTCAGTACTTC. Translating it yields CASSGNFQQGIQYF.

The chain carries TRBV3-1 (or the pseudogene TRBV3-2) and TRBJ1-6; D not resolved. Trimming shortened V by 2 bases and J by 6 bases, and 8 bases separated the two germline ends. The CDR3 runs to 14 residues. The germline CDR1 and CDR2 sequences are LGHDT and YNNKEL (reference sequence). CDR3 coding DNA: TGTGCCAGCAGCCAATACGGCCGTAATTCACCCCTCCACTTT. Amino acids: CASSQYGRNSPLHF.

The chain joins TRBV18 to TRBJ1-2; the D is unclear. The germline CDR1 and CDR2 sequences are KGHSH and LQKENI. V was clipped by 4 bases and J by 4 bases, with 7 bases between them. The CDR3 is 12 residues long. The CDR3 region has the DNA TGTGCCAGCTCACTCCCGTCCTATGGCTACACCTTC. Protein: CASSLPSYGYTF.

This clone was counted a single time. This chain connects TRBV28 to TRBJ2-7; D possibly matches TRBD1 or TRBD2 (5 bases each). V lost 1 base and J lost 7, with 14 bases in between. Germline V gives CDR1 MDHEN, CDR2 SYDVKM. CDR3 size: 14 residues. The chain's CDR3 is CASSLSGTLGEQYF. Here the CDR3 DNA reads TGTGCCAGCAGTTTATCTGGGACCCTAGGTGAGCAGTACTTC.

This chain uses TRBV7-2 with TRBJ1-1; tentative D call: TRBD1 (6 bases). The CDR3 has 15 residues. Germline V lookup: CDR1 SGHTA, CDR2 FQGNSA. V lost 5 bases to trimming and J lost 1 base, with 14 bases between them. CDR3 region: CASSPAGGRNTEAFF. In DNA, the CDR3 is TGTGCCAGCAGCCCAGCGGGGGGGCGGAACACTGAAGCTTTCTTT.

In this sample, this clone turned up once. The rearrangement links TRBV18 to TRBJ2-1; the D gene is possibly TRBD1 (6 bases). Germline CDR1 KGHSH, CDR2 LQKENI. V lost 3 bases and J lost 3, with 12 bases in between. This CDR3 is built from 15 residues. The CDR3 loop is CASSPGDRIYNEQFF. In DNA form, the CDR3 reads TGTGCCAGCTCACCTGGAGACAGGATCTACAATGAGCAGTTCTTC.

The chain carries TRBV7-2 and TRBJ1-1; perhaps TRBD1 as D (6 bases). This CDR3 has 15 residues. Germline CDR1 and CDR2: SGHTA and FQGNSA. Trimming removed 5 bases from V and 6 bases from J, with 19 bases in between. The CDR3 loop is CASSPRRGANAEAFF. Here the CDR3 DNA reads TGTGCCAGCAGCCCCAGGCGGGGGGCTAACGCTGAAGCTTTCTTT. Full variable domain (remainder filled in from reference TRBV7-2 and TRBJ1-1): GAGVSQSPSNKVTEKGKDVELRCDPISGHTALYWYRQSLGQGLEFLIYFQGNSAPDKSGLPSDRFSAERTGGSVSTLTIQRTQQEDSAVYLCASSPRRGANAEAFFGQGTRLTVV.

The chain has TRBV5-4 and TRBJ1-6; TRBD1 matches at 8 bases. Looked up from germline, CDR1 is SGHNT and CDR2 is YYREEE (reference sequence). V lost 4 bases and J lost 7; bases outside the gene matches: 7. The CDR3 consists of 15 residues. This CDR3 reads CASSPSPGGNSPLHF. CDR3 nucleotide sequence: TGTGCCAGCAGCCCCAGTCCAGGGGGCAATTCACCCCTCCACTTT.

This chain links TRBV6-5 with TRBJ1-5; D perhaps matches TRBD1 (5 bases). The CDR3 sequence is 15 residues long. Per the germline V gene, CDR1 is MNHEY and CDR2 is SVGAGI. Trimming took off 5 bases at V and 0 bases at J, with 11 bases between the two ends. The CDR3 region has the DNA TGTGCCAGCAGTAATCGACAGCTTAGCAATCAGCCCCAGCATTTT. Amino acid sequence: CASSNRQLSNQPQHF.

The rearrangement uses TRBV19 and TRBJ2-1; perhaps TRBD2 as D (6 bases). The germline V and J ends were trimmed by 10 bases and 2 bases, with 12 bases remaining between them. This CDR3 contains 13 residues. Germline loops: CDR1 LNHDA, CDR2 SQIVND (reference sequence). CDR3 residues: CATTGLAYNEQFF. CDR3 coding DNA: TGTGCCACCACGGGACTTGCCTACAATGAGCAGTTCTTC.

This clone was counted between two and nine times. The chain couples TRBV6-5 to TRBJ1-4, with D possibly being TRBD1 (6 bases). Germline V gene sequence: CDR1 MNHEY, CDR2 SVGAGI. The CDR3 has 15 amino acids. Between the trimmed V and J ends, which lost 4 bases and 4 bases, there was a span of 13 bases. The CDR3 sequence is CASSSQGGGNEKLFF. CDR3 DNA: TGTGCCAGCAGTTCACAGGGAGGTGGTAATGAAAAACTGTTTTTT.

The chain couples TRBV28 to TRBJ2-7, with 9 bases lining up with TRBD1. The J segment lost 7 bases and the V segment lost 7 bases, leaving 14 bases of the junction unmatched. The CDR3 loop spans 15 amino acids. Germline values: CDR1 MDHEN, CDR2 SYDVKM. The CDR3 DNA reads TGTGCCAGCACTCCTTCCGGGACAGGGTCGCGAGAGCAGTACTTC. Protein: CASTPSGTGSREQYF.

The gene calls are TRBV6-5 and TRBJ1-2; 7 positions agree with TRBD1. The junction had 10 bases not matched to a gene; V was cut back by 5 bases and J by 7 bases. The CDR3 covers 14 residues. In germline, CDR1 is MNHEY, CDR2 SVGAGI. The CDR3 spells CASSRQGDPFGYTF. The CDR3 nucleotides are TGTGCCAGCAGTCGACAGGGCGACCCATTTGGCTACACCTTC.

The chain joins TRBV7-3 to TRBJ2-1, with 8 bases identical to TRBD2. Germline-derived CDR1 and CDR2 are SGHTA and FQGTGA. The CDR3 consists of 18 residues. With 4 bases clipped from V and 5 bases from J, the junction kept 16 bases outside the gene matches. In DNA, the CDR3 is TGTGCCAGCAGCTCCAGGCAGTTGTTCCCGGGAGGGGACAATGAGCAGTTCTTC. Translation gives CASSSRQLFPGGDNEQFF.

The gene calls are TRBV9 and TRBJ1-5, with D uncertain. Germline V gene sequence: CDR1 SGDLS, CDR2 YYNGEE. The V gene lost 0 bases and the J gene lost 3 bases, with 10 bases spanning the gap. CDR3 size: 15 residues. CDR3 residues: CASSVGWGTNQPQHF. CDR3 coding DNA: TGTGCCAGCAGCGTAGGCTGGGGAACCAATCAGCCCCAGCATTTT.

CDR3 bases: TGCGCCAGCAGCTTGGACGGTTTGAGGGGCTACACCTTC. It encodes CASSLDGLRGYTF. The rearrangement uses TRBV5-1 and TRBJ1-2; no clear D. This CDR3 region has 13 residues. Trimming stripped 0 bases from V and 8 bases from J, with 11 bases between. Germline CDR1 is SGHRS and CDR2 is YFSETQ.

This sequence joins TRBV10-2 and TRBJ2-2, with 8 nucleotides matching TRBD2. This CDR3 spans 14 amino acids. The V gene end was trimmed by 10 bases and the J gene end by 1 base; junction bases not matched to a gene: 5. From germline, CDR1 is WSHSY and CDR2 SAAADI. DNA of the CDR3: TGCGCCACCATACTAGCGGTGAACACCGGGGAGCTGTTTTTT. It translates to CATILAVNTGELFF.